This T cell receptor (beta chain) stems from a study of blood T cell repertoires in COVID-19. Generated by immunoSEQ multiplex PCR, the TCRdb table keeps only in-frame clones and is missing some. The sample contains more than 300,000 clones, roughly nine tenths of which appear only once. Germline V gene lookup returns CDR1 MNHNY and CDR2 SVGAGI (reference sequence). After removal of 6 bases from V and 6 bases from J, the junction contained 4 bases not matched to a gene. The CDR3 is 14 residues long. Cohorts were assigned according to the clinical history that participants reported. This sequence originates from a woman aged 35 to 49 who had been exposed to COVID-19. The sequenced sample was PBMCs or T cells enriched from blood (not recorded which). The chain links TRBV6-6 to TRBJ1-6; 8 bases line up with TRBD1. In DNA form, the CDR3 reads TGTGCCAGCAGCGACAGGGGTAGTAATTCACCCCTCCACTTT. The encoded protein is CASSDRGSNSPLHF.